This T cell receptor beta chain was sequenced in a study of blood T cell repertoires in COVID-19. Study-level background: Acute and convalescent COVID-19 specimens originated in the United States, Italy and Spain. T cells, B-cell-depleted T cells, or PBMCs supplied cDNA or gDNA.

Per the authors' pipeline: Amplification from reference gene primers served as the basis for estimated nucleated cell counts. The data were produced by immunoSEQ multiplex PCR, yet TCRdb's version contains in-frame clones alone and is incomplete. V and J calls and clone size follow that table, whereas D and trimming were derived from the DNA. The sample holds some 70,000 clones; roughly 84% are singletons and the top ten take 40% to 50%. The CDR3 extends over 13 amino acids. The germline V and J ends were trimmed by 5 bases and 9 bases, with 14 bases remaining between them. Germline CDR1 MNHEY, CDR2 SMNVEV (reference sequence).

This sequence was found in an elderly man with acute or convalescent COVID-19. The sequencing input was peripheral blood. The rearrangement joins TRBV27 to TRBJ2-4, with D maybe TRBD1 (8 bases). The CDR3 spells CASSPHRGGIQYF. The CDR3 bases are TGTGCCAGCAGTCCCCACAGGGGGGGCATTCAGTACTTC.